A single sample is the source of the 27 T cell receptor beta chains below, sequenced in a study of cytotoxic CD8 clonotypes in ibrutinib-treated CLL (dated by TCRdb to 2020 to 2023). The time point label, read with the paper, signifies: progressive disease on ibrutinib. The protocol used for the library was the immunoSEQ multiplex PCR assay. In its TCRdb copy, this immuneACCESS table keeps in-frame sequences only and misses some clones. Where compared with another copy, unresolved V genes explain less than half of these, and the others have no known cause. The sample has 55,000 to 60,000 clones on record, approximately 54% of them singletons. The top ten hold roughly 25% of the sample. The sample in question was PBMCs, obtained at disease progression, from a patient treated with ibrutinib. These receptor sequences come from a human donor with chronic lymphocytic leukemia.

The chain links TRBV19 to TRBJ2-5; 9 bases align to TRBD1. Trimming at V came to 4 bases and at J to 2 bases, leaving 8 bases not matched to a gene. The CDR3 runs to 16 residues. Germline CDR1 is LNHDA and CDR2 is SQIVND (reference sequence). The CDR3 sequence is CASSRQGVPSQETQYF. CDR3 nucleotide sequence: TGTGCCAGTAGTAGACAGGGGGTTCCTTCTCAAGAGACCCAGTACTTC.

V is TRBV7-2 and J is TRBJ1-2; TRBD1 is a possible D gene (6 bases). Trimming stripped 4 bases from V and 6 bases from J, with 15 bases between. Germline CDR1 reads SGHTA; CDR2 reads FQGNSA. The CDR3 spans 14 residues. CDR3 bases: TGTGCCAGCAGCTCCTTTCAGGGGTCGGATGGCTACACCTTC. It yields the protein CASSSFQGSDGYTF.

This clone was seen once. This rearrangement joins TRBV7-9 to TRBJ1-2; 10 bases match TRBD1. Germline V CDR1 and CDR2: SEHNR, FQNEAQ (reference sequence). This CDR3 has 13 residues. The V gene end was trimmed by 5 bases and the J gene end by 5 bases; junction bases not matched to a gene: 2. Here the CDR3 reads CASSRQGAYGYTF. The CDR3, as DNA: TGTGCCAGCAGCCGACAGGGGGCGTATGGCTACACCTTC. The full variable domain, its missing parts supplied by reference TRBV7-9 and TRBJ1-2, is DTGVSQNPRHKITKRGQNVTFRCDPISEHNRLYWYRQTLGQGPEFLTYFQNEAQLEKSRLLSDRFSAERPKGSFSTLEIQRTEQGDSAMYLCASSRQGAYGYTFGSGTRLTVV.

This clone was observed a few times. The CDR3 loop reads CASETGAGTGELFF. CDR3 bases: TGCGCCAGCGAGACAGGGGCGGGCACCGGGGAGCTGTTTTTT. This chain joins TRBV5-1 and TRBJ2-2, with 8 bases identical to TRBD1. Germline values: CDR1 SGHRS, CDR2 YFSETQ. This CDR3 is 14 amino acids long. V gave up 7 bases and J gave up 4 bases; unmatched junction bases: 6.

This clone was counted a single time. The rearrangement links TRBV7-9 to TRBJ2-1; 11 nucleotides match TRBD1. The germline V gene has CDR1 SEHNR and CDR2 FQNEAQ (reference sequence). The CDR3 has 15 amino acids. V trimming: 5 bases; J trimming: 6 bases; junction bases outside the gene matches: 6. Here the CDR3 DNA reads TGTGCCAGCAGCCTGGACAGGGGGCCGATCAATGAGCAGTTCTTC. Its protein product is CASSLDRGPINEQFF.

The V gene is TRBV5-6, the J gene TRBJ1-3; D uncertain. CDR1 SGHDT and CDR2 YYEEEE come from the germline V gene. There are 16 residues in the CDR3. Trimming stripped 1 base from V and 9 bases from J, with 20 bases between. DNA for the CDR3: TGTGCCAGCAGCTTGTTCTCGGTAATAGTGGAGAGCACCATATATTTT. Amino acid sequence: CASSLFSVIVESTIYF.

The chain links TRBV11-1 to TRBJ2-1; unclear D gene. Trimming stripped 3 bases from V and 10 bases from J, with 10 bases between. Germline CDR1 is SGHAT and CDR2 is FQDESV (reference sequence). This CDR3 has 12 residues. CDR3 residues: CASSLDREEQFF. In DNA form, the CDR3 reads TGTGCCAGCAGCTTGGATCGAGAGGAGCAGTTCTTC.

This rearrangement joins TRBV14 to TRBJ2-3, with D unclear. Deletions cut 4 bases from V and 0 bases from J, with 5 bases between. Per the germline V gene, CDR1 is SGHDN and CDR2 is FVKESK. The CDR3 totals 13 residues. The CDR3 coding sequence is TGTGCCAGCAGCCGGTCTAGCACAGATACGCAGTATTTT. It codes for CASSRSSTDTQYF.

This chain joins TRBV5-1 and TRBJ2-4; 9 bases agree with TRBD1. Germline-derived CDR1 and CDR2 are SGHRS and YFSETQ. The CDR3 is made up of 14 amino acids. Trimming took 6 bases from V and 4 from J; bases not matched to a gene: 5. The CDR3, as DNA: TGCGCCAGCAAGGCGGGACAGGGAAAAAACATTCAGTACTTC. It encodes CASKAGQGKNIQYF.

This clone was observed a handful of times. Written as DNA, the CDR3 is TGTGCCAGCAGCCTTCAGGGGGCAGAAGAGCAGTACTTC. Protein sequence: CASSLQGAEEQYF. This rearrangement joins TRBV7-9 to TRBJ2-7, with 8 bases that match TRBD1. The CDR3 runs 13 residues. With V trimmed by 5 bases and J by 7 bases, 7 bases remained unmatched. CDR1 and CDR2 from the germline V gene are SEHNR and FQNEAQ (reference sequence). Filled out from reference TRBV7-9 and TRBJ2-7, the complete variable domain reads DTGVSQNPRHKITKRGQNVTFRCDPISEHNRLYWYRQTLGQGPEFLTYFQNEAQLEKSRLLSDRFSAERPKGSFSTLEIQRTEQGDSAMYLCASSLQGAEEQYFGPGTRLTVT.

The chain carries TRBV5-6 and TRBJ1-1; no clear D. Deletions cut 0 bases from V and 4 bases from J, with 10 bases between. CDR1 and CDR2 from the germline V gene are SGHDT and YYEEEE. The CDR3 has 14 amino acids. The CDR3 reads CASSLGEEGTEAFF. The CDR3 DNA reads as TGTGCCAGCAGCTTGGGGGAGGAGGGCACTGAAGCTTTCTTT.

J is TRBJ2-7 and V is TRBV7-9; no clear D gene. Germline V lookup: CDR1 SEHNR, CDR2 FQNEAQ (reference sequence). V was trimmed by 4 bases and J by 1 base, leaving 8 bases between them. The CDR3 has 13 amino acids. The CDR3 reads CASSSPASYEQYF. For the CDR3, the DNA is TGTGCCAGCAGCTCCCCAGCGTCCTACGAGCAGTACTTC. The whole variable domain, filled in from reference TRBV7-9 and TRBJ2-7, reads DTGVSQNPRHKITKRGQNVTFRCDPISEHNRLYWYRQTLGQGPEFLTYFQNEAQLEKSRLLSDRFSAERPKGSFSTLEIQRTEQGDSAMYLCASSSPASYEQYFGPGTRLTVT.

This chain links TRBV28 with TRBJ1-1, with 7 nucleotides matching TRBD1. With V trimmed by 3 bases and J by 3 bases, 13 bases remained unmatched. CDR1 and CDR2 from the germline V gene are MDHEN and SYDVKM. This CDR3 region has 17 residues. Here the CDR3 reads CASSFTGVRPRDTEAFF. The CDR3 nucleotides are TGTGCCAGCAGTTTCACAGGGGTAAGGCCGAGGGACACTGAAGCTTTCTTT. Using reference TRBV28 and TRBJ1-1 for the parts outside the CDR3, the full variable domain is DVKVTQSSRYLVKRTGEKVFLECVQDMDHENMFWYRQDPGLGLRLIYFSYDVKMKEKGDIPEGYSVSREKKERFSLILESASTNQTSMYLCASSFTGVRPRDTEAFFGQGTRLTVV.

The chain joins TRBV7-9 to TRBJ1-2, with D uncertain. Germline V gene lookup returns CDR1 SEHNR and CDR2 FQNEAQ (reference sequence). The germline V and J ends were trimmed by 3 bases and 8 bases, with 16 bases remaining between them. The CDR3 length is 14 residues. DNA for the CDR3: TGTGCCAGCAGCTTCCCGGGATCCCAAGGGGGCTACACCTTC. This gives the protein CASSFPGSQGGYTF.

The CDR3 is CASSSIAGGYEQFF. The CDR3 DNA reads as TGTGCCAGCAGTTCGATAGCGGGGGGGTATGAGCAGTTCTTC. The chain employs TRBV28 and TRBJ2-1; 11 bases align to TRBD2. The CDR3 has 14 amino acids. Losses at the gene ends were 4 bases for V and 8 bases for J; bases not matched to a gene: 4. From germline, CDR1 is MDHEN and CDR2 SYDVKM.

The table lists this clone with a few counts. The chain joins TRBV5-1 to TRBJ2-5, with no clear D. Trimming removed 2 bases at V and 1 base at J, with 12 bases between. The CDR3 is 15 amino acids. Germline values: CDR1 SGHRS, CDR2 YFSETQ. The CDR3 coding sequence is TGCGCCAGCAGCTTAATAGTGGGTTTCCAAGAGACCCAGTACTTC. It encodes CASSLIVGFQETQYF.

The chain combines TRBV25-1 with TRBJ2-3, with D unclear. The CDR3 has 13 residues. V gave up 6 bases and J gave up 5 bases, with 12 bases separating them. CDR1 and CDR2 from the germline V gene are MGHDK and SYGVNS. CDR3 region: CASSPSHGDTQYF. The CDR3 DNA follows: TGTGCCAGCAGCCCTTCACACGGAGATACGCAGTATTTT.

J is TRBJ2-1 and V is TRBV30, with D perhaps matching TRBD1 or TRBD2 (5 bases each). With 2 bases removed from V and 10 bases from J, the gap between germline ends came to 9 bases. Germline V gene sequence: CDR1 GTSNPN, CDR2 SVGIG (reference sequence). This CDR3 has 11 residues. The DNA of the CDR3 is TGTGCCTGGAGTTGGGGGTACGAGCAGTTCTTC. Amino acids: CAWSWGYEQFF.

This clone was seen a few times. This chain links TRBV30 with TRBJ2-7; TRBD2 aligns across 7 bases. V gave up 4 bases and J gave up 0 bases; unmatched junction bases: 6. Germline CDR1 is GTSNPN and CDR2 is SVGIG (reference sequence). The CDR3 length is 14 residues. The CDR3 is CAWTVGGSSYEQYF. CDR3 in DNA: TGTGCCTGGACGGTGGGAGGGAGCTCCTACGAGCAGTACTTC.

This clone was counted only a few times. The gene calls are TRBV9 and TRBJ1-1; TRBD1 might be the D (5 bases). Germline CDR1 and CDR2: SGDLS and YYNGEE. The CDR3 is made up of 19 amino acids. With 4 bases removed from V and 3 bases from J, the gap between germline ends came to 28 bases. This CDR3 reads CASSTPRGFVSAGHTEAFF. CDR3 DNA sequence: TGTGCCAGCAGCACCCCAAGGGGTTTCGTCTCCGCAGGGCACACTGAAGCTTTCTTT. Full variable domain (missing parts from reference TRBV9 and TRBJ1-1): DSGVTQTPKHLITATGQRVTLRCSPRSGDLSVYWYQQSLDQGLQFLIQYYNGEERAKGNILERFSAQQFPDLHSELNLSSLELGDSALYFCASSTPRGFVSAGHTEAFFGQGTRLTVV.

The gene calls are TRBV27 and TRBJ2-7, with TRBD1 matching 8 bases. This CDR3 contains 13 residues. Germline loops: CDR1 MNHEY, CDR2 SMNVEV (reference sequence). Trimming at V came to 4 bases and at J to 2 bases, leaving 1 base not matched to a gene. CDR3 amino acids: CASSSQGAYEQYF. The CDR3 region has the DNA TGTGCCAGCAGTTCACAGGGGGCCTACGAGCAGTACTTC.

This clone was picked up a small number of times. V usage is TRBV2 and J usage is TRBJ2-5, with 7 positions matching TRBD2. CDR3 length: 14 amino acids. Trimming removed 2 bases from V and 4 bases from J; junction bases left unmatched: 4. The V gene's germline CDR1 is SNHLY and CDR2 FYNNEI. CDR3 residues: CASSEPLAGETQYF. The CDR3 region has the DNA TGTGCCAGCAGTGAACCATTAGCGGGAGAGACCCAGTACTTC.

V usage is TRBV5-1 and J usage is TRBJ2-7; TRBD2 is a possible D gene (6 bases). This CDR3 is 12 amino acids long. Per the germline V gene, CDR1 is SGHRS and CDR2 is YFSETQ. Trimming cost V 0 bases and J 6 bases, with 7 bases left between them. The CDR3 protein is CASSLVGSEQYF. CDR3 sequence (DNA): TGCGCCAGCAGCTTGGTCGGGAGCGAGCAGTACTTC.

This clone was seen a few times. The rearrangement links TRBV7-2 to TRBJ1-5, with D possibly TRBD1 on 6 matching bases. Trimming removed 5 bases at V and 4 bases at J, with 9 bases between. This CDR3 region has 13 residues. Germline V lookup: CDR1 SGHTA, CDR2 FQGNSA. CDR3 nucleotide sequence: TGTGCCAGCAGCCTGCAGGGGAATCAGCCCCAGCATTTT. It encodes CASSLQGNQPQHF. Drawing the rest from reference TRBV7-2 and TRBJ1-5, the complete variable domain is GAGVSQSPSNKVTEKGKDVELRCDPISGHTALYWYRQSLGQGLEFLIYFQGNSAPDKSGLPSDRFSAERTGGSVSTLTIQRTQQEDSAVYLCASSLQGNQPQHFGDGTRLSIL.

This clone was observed a few times. The chain combines TRBV11-3 with TRBJ2-1, with D hard to call. Trimming removed 4 bases from V and 3 bases from J, with 13 bases in between. CDR3 length: 15 amino acids. Germline-derived CDR1 and CDR2 are SGHNT and YENEEA. CDR3 sequence: CASSSFDSLYNEQFF. The CDR3 DNA is TGTGCCAGCAGCTCATTCGACTCCCTCTACAATGAGCAGTTCTTC.

V gene TRBV30 combines with J gene TRBJ2-5; 10 bases are a match to TRBD2. This CDR3 region has 15 residues. The germline gives CDR1 GTSNPN, CDR2 SVGIG (reference sequence). Losses at the gene ends were 5 bases for V and 5 bases for J; bases not matched to a gene: 11. The CDR3 DNA is TGTGCCTGGTCAAAGATAGCGGGGGGCCGGGAGACCCAGTACTTC. This sequence encodes CAWSKIAGGRETQYF.

This sequence joins TRBV28 and TRBJ2-3, with a possible D match to TRBD2 (6 bases). The length of the CDR3 is 14 residues. Per germline, CDR1 MDHEN and CDR2 SYDVKM. Trimming left V 7 bases short and J 1 base short, with 12 bases between. The CDR3 region has the DNA TGTGCCAGCACCCTCGGGGGTGGCACAGATACGCAGTATTTT. Translation gives CASTLGGGTDTQYF.